A selection of T cell receptor beta chains follows, all from one sample in a study of a mutant IDH1 vaccine in newly diagnosed glioma. Assay used: immunoSEQ multiplex PCR; TCRdb lists only in-frame clones, some missing. The table records tens of thousands of clones, 84% of them present only once. The antigens these receptors bind are not known. The sequences come from PBMCs, collected from a glioma patient whose treatment included an IDH1 peptide vaccine. The receptors here all came from a middle-aged man with glioma. The CDR3 runs from the conserved cysteine through the conserved F or W. D genes are given only for firm matches. Some rows have no size entry. The others give once, few or many, or a class for an expanded clone.

J | D | V | size | DNA | CDR3
TRBJ2-7 | - | TRBV18 | once | TGTGCCAGCTCACCACCGAGTCTCTCCTACGAGCAGTACTTC | CASSPPSLSYEQYF
TRBJ2-5 | - | TRBV6-6 | - | TGTGCCAGCAGTTACTCATGGGACACGGAGACCCAGTACTTC | CASSYSWDTETQYF
TRBJ1-2 | TRBD1 | TRBV9 | once | TGTGCCAGCAGCCCCCGCTTAACAGGGGGCGAGGGCTACACCTTC | CASSPRLTGGEGYTF
TRBJ2-7 | TRBD1 | TRBV5-6 | - | TGTGCCAGCAGCCGGACAGGGGCCTACGAGCAGTACTTC | CASSRTGAYEQYF
TRBJ2-7 | - | TRBV19 | - | TGTGCCAGTAGCAGGGACACTACCTACGAGCAGTACTTC | CASSRDTTYEQYF
TRBJ1-4 | - | TRBV19 | once | TGTGCCAGTACCCCAGGTGAAAAACTGTTTTTT | CASTPGEKLFF
TRBJ2-7 | - | TRBV12-5 | - | TGTGCTAGTGGTGCATCCCAGACCGCCGAGCAGTACTTC | CASGASQTAEQYF
TRBJ2-1 | - | TRBV6-1 | - | TGTGCCAGCAAAAAACAGGGGGGACTAGCCGAAGAGCAGTTCTTC | CASKKQGGLAEEQFF
TRBJ2-6 | - | TRBV19 | - | TGTGCCAGTAGTATCGAAGCGGCGGGGACTGGGGCCAACGTCCTGACTTTC | CASSIEAAGTGANVLTF
TRBJ2-7 | - | TRBV27 | - | TGTGCCAGCAGTTTAACGGGCCCCGCCCACGAGCAGTACTTC | CASSLTGPAHEQYF
TRBJ2-1 | TRBD1 | TRBV6-5 | - | TGTGCCAGCAGTCACAGGGGGCCGTACAATGAGCAGTTCTTC | CASSHRGPYNEQFF
TRBJ2-1 | - | TRBV7-8 | - | TGTGCCAGCAGCTTAAACCCTGCGCCCAATGAGCAGTTCTTC | CASSLNPAPNEQFF
TRBJ2-7 | TRBD2 | TRBV27 | - | TGTGCCAAACCAAAAACCGGGAGGTGCTACGAGCAGTACTTC | CAKPKTGRCYEQYF
TRBJ2-3 | TRBD2 | TRBV4-1 | - | TGCGCCAGCAGCCGCACAAGACTAGCCTTTAGCACAGATACGCAGTATTTT | CASSRTRLAFSTDTQYF
TRBJ1-1 | - | TRBV5-8 | - | TGTGCCACCAGGGGCGACACTGAAGCTTTCTTT | CATRGDTEAFF
TRBJ2-4 | - | TRBV10-3 | - | TGTGCCCACCTCGGGCCAACCAAAAACATTCAGTACTTC | CAHLGPTKNIQYF
TRBJ2-7 | TRBD2 | TRBV25-1 | - | TGTGCCAGCAGAGTAGCGGGAGGAGGCGAGCAGTACTTC | CASRVAGGGEQYF
TRBJ1-2 | - | TRBV5-4 | - | TGTGCCAGCAGCTTGGATGGTGGCTACACCTTC | CASSLDGGYTF
TRBJ2-5 | - | TRBV5-1 | - | TGCGCCAGCAGCTTGCTGCCAGAACAAGAGACCCAGTACTTC | CASSLLPEQETQYF
TRBJ2-5 | TRBD1 | TRBV5-1 | - | TGCGCCAGCAGCGATGGGACAGGGGGGGAGACCCAGTACTTC | CASSDGTGGETQYF
TRBJ2-7 | - | TRBV5-1 | - | TGCGCCAGCAGCCCCGTGCGGTCCTACGAGCAGTACTTC | CASSPVRSYEQYF
TRBJ1-1 | - | TRBV27 | - | TGTGCCAGCAGTTTATTCCGGGAGAACACTGAAGCTTTCTTT | CASSLFRENTEAFF
TRBJ2-7 | TRBD1 | TRBV15 | - | TGTGCCACCAGCAGGGGGGACAGGCGAATACTCTCCTACGAGCAGTACTTC | CATSRGDRRILSYEQYF
TRBJ2-7 | - | TRBV5-1 | - | TGCGCCAGCAGCTTGGGGGTGACTTTAGGCGAGCAGTACTTC | CASSLGVTLGEQYF
TRBJ2-7 | - | TRBV5-1 | - | TGCGCCAGCAGCTTGGCAGCGGGGACAGGCCCCTACGAGCAGTACTTC | CASSLAAGTGPYEQYF
TRBJ1-2 | - | TRBV5-1 | once | TGCGCCAGCAGTAGGACAGCAACGGATGGCTACACCTTC | CASSRTATDGYTF
TRBJ2-1 | - | TRBV7-2 | - | TGTGCCAGCAGCTTAGGTGGCGGGATGTCCTACAATGAGCAGTTCTTC | CASSLGGGMSYNEQFF
TRBJ1-2 | TRBD1 | TRBV9 | - | TGTGCCAGCAGCGCCCCCTATGACAGGGGACTATATGGCTACACCTTC | CASSAPYDRGLYGYTF
TRBJ2-3 | - | TRBV5-1 | few | TGCGCCAGCAGTTTCGGACCAGGCACAGATACGCAGTATTTT | CASSFGPGTDTQYF
TRBJ1-2 | TRBD1 | TRBV5-4 | - | TGTGCCAGCAGCTTCCAAACAGGGGAGGGGTCTGGCTACACCTTC | CASSFQTGEGSGYTF
TRBJ2-5 | - | TRBV4-1 | once | TGCGCCAGCAGCCAAACCCCTCGGACAGACCAAGAGACCCAGTACTTC | CASSQTPRTDQETQYF
TRBJ2-2 | - | TRBV7-9 | - | TGTGCCAGCAGCTTAGACAGCGGGGAGCTGTTTTTT | CASSLDSGELFF
TRBJ2-3 | - | TRBV19 | - | TGTGCCAGTAGTATAGCAGTCCGGAGGAGGGCGAAAGGGGACAGCACAGATACGCAGTATTTT | CASSIAVRRRAKGDSTDTQYF
TRBJ1-2 | - | TRBV20-1 | - | TGCAGTGCTAGAGAGGGCTATGGCTACACCTTC | CSAREGYGYTF
TRBJ2-1 | - | TRBV7-8 | - | TGTGCCAGCAGCTTATCACTTTATTACAATGAGCAGTTCTTC | CASSLSLYYNEQFF
TRBJ1-1 | - | TRBV9 | - | TGTGCCAGCAGCCCCCACTGGGGGGCCACTGAAGCTTTCTTT | CASSPHWGATEAFF
TRBJ2-7 | - | TRBV2 | - | TGTGCCAGCAGTCAGTCTAATCCCCACGAGCAGTACTTC | CASSQSNPHEQYF
TRBJ2-1 | TRBD2 | TRBV5-1 | - | TGCGCCAGCAGCTCTAGCGGAGCCGACAATGAGCAGTTCTTC | CASSSSGADNEQFF
TRBJ1-2 | - | TRBV7-6 | - | TGTGCCAGCAGCTTGGGGGGTGACTATGGCTACACCTTC | CASSLGGDYGYTF
TRBJ2-4 | TRBD1 | TRBV4-1 | few | TGCGCCAGCAGCCAAGATGTGACAGGGCCCAAAAACATTCAGTACTTC | CASSQDVTGPKNIQYF
TRBJ1-2 | - | TRBV19 | - | TGTGCCAGTAGTACTCTCGATAACTATGGCTACACCTTC | CASSTLDNYGYTF
TRBJ1-1 | - | TRBV29-1 | once | TGCAGCGTTACCGCGAACACTGAAGCTTTCTTT | CSVTANTEAFF
TRBJ2-3 | TRBD1 | TRBV27 | - | TGTGCCAGCAGTTTCACAGGGGGCCGAGGAACAGATACGCAGTATTTT | CASSFTGGRGTDTQYF
TRBJ2-7 | - | TRBV15 | - | TGTGCCACCAGCAGAAGTAGAAGGGGTAGCGACGAGCAGTACTTC | CATSRSRRGSDEQYF
TRBJ2-1 | TRBD2 | TRBV11-3 | - | TGTGCCAGCAGCTTCAGAGCGGGGAAGACCTACAATGAGCAGTTCTTC | CASSFRAGKTYNEQFF
TRBJ2-7 | TRBD1 | TRBV4-2 | - | TGTGCCAGCAGCCCACCCCCGGGGACAGGGGGCGTCTACGAGCAGTACTTC | CASSPPPGTGGVYEQYF
TRBJ1-2 | TRBD1 | TRBV4-1 | medium-sized | TGCGCCAGCAGCCACTACGCGACAGGGGACGGGAATGGCTACACCTTC | CASSHYATGDGNGYTF
TRBJ2-3 | - | TRBV11-2 | - | TGTGCCAGCAGCTTAGTGGGGGTAGATACGCAGTATTTT | CASSLVGVDTQYF